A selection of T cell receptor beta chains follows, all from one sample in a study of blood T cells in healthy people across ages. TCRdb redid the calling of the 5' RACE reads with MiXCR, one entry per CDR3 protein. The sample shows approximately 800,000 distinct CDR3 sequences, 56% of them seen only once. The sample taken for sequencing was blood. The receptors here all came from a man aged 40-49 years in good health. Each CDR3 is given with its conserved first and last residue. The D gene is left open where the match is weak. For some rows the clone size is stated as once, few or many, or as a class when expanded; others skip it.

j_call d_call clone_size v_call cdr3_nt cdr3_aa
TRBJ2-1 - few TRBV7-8 TGTGCCAGCAGCTTAATGGGGACCGTAACCTACAATGAGCAGTTCTTC CASSLMGTVTYNEQFF
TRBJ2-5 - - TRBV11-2 TGTGCCAGCAGCTCCCTAGGCCCCGGGGGCACGACCCAGTACTTC CASSSLGPGGTTQYF
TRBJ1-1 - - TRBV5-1 TGCGCCAGCAGCTTGGAGGCAGGGGCTACTGAAGCTTTCTTT CASSLEAGATEAFF
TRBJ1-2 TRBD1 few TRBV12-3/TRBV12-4 TGTGCCAGCAGCCCTAACAGGGGCCTAAGCTACACCTTC CASSPNRGLSYTF
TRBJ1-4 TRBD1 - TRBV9 TGTGCCAGCAGCGTCATGACAGGGGGCGTCGAAGAAAAACTGTTTTTT CASSVMTGGVEEKLFF
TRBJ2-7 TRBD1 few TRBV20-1 TGCAGTGCTAGAAAAGTAGGGACAGTCTCCTACGAGCAGTACTTC CSARKVGTVSYEQYF
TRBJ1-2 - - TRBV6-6 TGTGCCAGCAGTTACGACGATCGAGGTGGGAAAGGCTACACCTTC CASSYDDRGGKGYTF
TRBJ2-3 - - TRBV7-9 TGTGCCAGCAGCCACCCCGCACGGGACCTCATTAGGACAGATACGCAGTATTTT CASSHPARDLIRTDTQYF
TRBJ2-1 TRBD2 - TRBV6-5 TGTGCCAGCAGGGAGACTAGCGGTGAGCAGTTCTTC CASRETSGEQFF
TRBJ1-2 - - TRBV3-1 TGTGCCAGCAGCCAAGATGGGAGCAGGTTAATCGGCTACACCTTC CASSQDGSRLIGYTF
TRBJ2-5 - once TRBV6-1 TGTGCCAGCAGTGAAGGGCCAGGGAACCAAGAGACCCAGTACTTC CASSEGPGNQETQYF
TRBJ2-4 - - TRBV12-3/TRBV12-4 TGTGCCAGCGGCTTAAGTACAGAAAACATTCAGTACTTC CASGLSTENIQYF
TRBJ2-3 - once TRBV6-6 TGTGCCAGCAGTTACTCTGGCGGGAACCGGGGAGATACGCAGTATTTT CASSYSGGNRGDTQYF
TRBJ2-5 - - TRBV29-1 TGCAGCGATTCCAGGGGAGAGACCCAGTACTTC CSDSRGETQYF
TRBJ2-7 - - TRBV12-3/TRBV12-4 TGTGCCAGCAGCAGCCAGACAGGAAACTACGAGCAGTACTTC CASSSQTGNYEQYF
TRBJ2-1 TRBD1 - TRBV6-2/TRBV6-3 TGTGCCACCACAGGGGGAGATACAATTGAGCAGTTCTTC CATTGGDTIEQFF
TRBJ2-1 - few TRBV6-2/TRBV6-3 TGTGCCAGCAGTTACGATGGATCTGAGAATGAGCAGTTCTTC CASSYDGSENEQFF
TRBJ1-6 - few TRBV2 TGTGCCAGCAGTGGGACGAATTCACCCCTCCACTTT CASSGTNSPLHF
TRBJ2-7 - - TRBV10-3 TGTGCCATCAGTGAGAGGGCAGGGATCTCCTACGAGCAGTACTTC CAISERAGISYEQYF
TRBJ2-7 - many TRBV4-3 TGCGCCAGCAGCCAAGGAGGGTGGGAGCAGTACTTC CASSQGGWEQYF
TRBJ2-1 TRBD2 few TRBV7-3 TGTGCCAGCAGCTTAATCCCACTAGCGAAGGGCCATGAGCAGTTCTTC CASSLIPLAKGHEQFF
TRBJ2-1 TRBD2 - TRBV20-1 TGCAGTGCTAGCACTAGCGGGAGGGCCGCTTCGAGATTCAGCAATGAGCAGTTCTTC CSASTSGRAASRFSNEQFF
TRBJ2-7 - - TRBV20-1 TGCAGTGCTACGGACATCTACGAGCAGTACTTC CSATDIYEQYF
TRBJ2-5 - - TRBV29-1 TGCAGCGTTGTTAGTTCCCAGGGAGTGTACTTC CSVVSSQGVYF
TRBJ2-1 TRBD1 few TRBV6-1 TGTGCCAGCAGGGGGAGGGGGACAGGGTTCAATGAGCAGTTCTTC CASRGRGTGFNEQFF
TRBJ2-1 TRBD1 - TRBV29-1 TGCAGCGGGGGGGGACAGGGGGCCCCCTGGGTCTACAATGAGCAGTTCTTC CSGGGQGAPWVYNEQFF
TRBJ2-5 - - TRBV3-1 TGTGCCAGCAGCCCCACGGACTACCAAGAGACCCAGTACTTC CASSPTDYQETQYF
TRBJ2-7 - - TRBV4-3 TGCGCCAGCAGCCAAGATCTTCTAGTACGAAACTACGAGCAGTACTTC CASSQDLLVRNYEQYF
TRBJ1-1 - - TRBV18 TGTGCCAGCTCCCGAGAATACCGGGACAACACTGAAGCTTTCTTT CASSREYRDNTEAFF
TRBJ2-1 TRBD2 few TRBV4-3 TGCGCCAGCAGCCACCAATCCGCGACTAGCGGGAGGGGAAGTGAGCAGTTCTTC CASSHQSATSGRGSEQFF
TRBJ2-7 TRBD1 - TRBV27 TGTGCCAGCAGTGACAGGGCAAACTACGAGCAGTACTTC CASSDRANYEQYF
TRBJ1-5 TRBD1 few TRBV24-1 TGTGCCACCAGTGAGACAACAGGGGGAAGTAATCAGCCCCAGCATTTT CATSETTGGSNQPQHF
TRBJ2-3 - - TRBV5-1 TGCGCCAGCAGCTCCTCCGGGACGGATAGCACAGATACGCAGTATTTT CASSSSGTDSTDTQYF
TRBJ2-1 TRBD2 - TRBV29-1 TGCAGCGTTCCCCGACTAGCGGGAGATAATCACAATGAGCAGTTCTTC CSVPRLAGDNHNEQFF
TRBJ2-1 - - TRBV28 TGTGCCAGCAGTTTATTCCGACCCCTGCCCGGGACTGGCTGGGACAATGAGCAGTTCTTC CASSLFRPLPGTGWDNEQFF
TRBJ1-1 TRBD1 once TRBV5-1 TGCGCCAGCAGCTTGGCTCTACAGGGGGCAACCTACACTGAAGCTTTCTTT CASSLALQGATYTEAFF
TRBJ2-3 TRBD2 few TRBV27 TGTGCCAGCAGCCAAGCGGGGGGCCCAGATACGCAGTATTTT CASSQAGGPDTQYF
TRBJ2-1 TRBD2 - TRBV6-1 TGTGCCAGCAGAAGGGTAGCCGGCGGGAGGACCTACAATGAGCAGTTCTTC CASRRVAGGRTYNEQFF
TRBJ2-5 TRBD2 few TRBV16 TGTGCCAGCAGCCGCATGGAGCGGGGGAAAGAGACCCAGTACTTC CASSRMERGKETQYF
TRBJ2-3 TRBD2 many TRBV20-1 TGCAGCGCTCGTAGCGGGACAGATACGCAGTATTTT CSARSGTDTQYF
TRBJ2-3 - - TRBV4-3 TGCGCCAGCAGTCAAGGGGACGGCGGACCCGGGACAGATACGCAGTATTTT CASSQGDGGPGTDTQYF
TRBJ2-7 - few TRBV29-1 TGCAGCGTTGAAGGCAGGGGCCCTCAAACCTACGAGCAGTACTTC CSVEGRGPQTYEQYF
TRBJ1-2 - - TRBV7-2 TGTGCCAGCAGCCCCACTGTTATCTATGGCTACACCTTC CASSPTVIYGYTF